A single T cell receptor beta chain is shown here with its context. TCRdb's copy holds only in-frame clones and misses some; the assay was immunoSEQ multiplex PCR. The table records around 170,000 clones, 84% of them present only once. This sample is drawn from a study of blood T cell repertoires in COVID-19. Overall study: Material from acute and convalescent COVID-19 was sourced from the United States, Italy and Spain.

J lost 5 bases, V lost 2 bases, and 10 bases had no gene match. The CDR3 consists of 16 residues. CDR1 is LNHDA and CDR2 is SQIVND in the germline V gene (reference sequence). This rearrangement joins TRBV19 to TRBJ2-3; 7 bases align to TRBD2. The sequenced material came from peripheral blood. The clonotype originates from a man aged 25 to 40 with active or convalescent COVID-19. CDR3 in DNA: TGTGCCAGTAGTATAATAACGGGGGGTCGTCTAGATACGCAGTATTTT. Translated: CASSIITGGRLDTQYF. The entire variable domain, with the rest obtained from reference TRBV19 and TRBJ2-3, is as follows: DGGITQSPKYLFRKEGQNVTLSCEQNLNHDAMYWYRQDPGQGLRLIYYSQIVNDFQKGDIAEGYSVSREKKESFPLTVTSAQKNPTAFYLCASSIITGGRLDTQYFGPGTRLTVL.